Listed here are 11 T cell receptor beta chains from one sample, sequenced in a study of T cell repertoires in cytomegalovirus infection. No antigen has been assigned to these receptors. TCRdb ran MiXCR on the reads and lists one entry per CDR3 protein. The sample has fewer than 85,000 distinct CDR3 sequences, under 55% seen once. Sequenced material: CD8+ T cells from cultured PBMCs, taken from culture after CMV antigen stimulation. These receptors all stem from a human donor in good health (CMV status not recorded). Some clones in this sample may be carry-over from other donors' samples.

The rearrangement uses TRBV12-3 or TRBV12-4 and TRBJ1-5, with unresolved D. CDR3 length: 13 amino acids. V lost 6 bases and J 4 bases, leaving 10 bases between the germline ends. CDR3 protein: CASRYGLNQPQHF. Here the CDR3 DNA reads TGTGCCAGCAGGTATGGATTGAATCAGCCCCAGCATTTT.

V is TRBV27 and J is TRBJ2-7; 7 bases map to TRBD2. The CDR3 extends over 13 amino acids. Germline V CDR1 and CDR2: MNHEY, SMNVEV (reference sequence). V shed 5 bases and J 0 bases; nucleotides not matched to a gene: 1. CDR3 bases: TGTGCCAGCAGTAGGACTAGCTCCTACGAGCAGTACTTC. Translated, it gives CASSRTSSYEQYF.

The chain recombines TRBV12-3 or TRBV12-4 with TRBJ1-2; D might be TRBD1 (6 bases). This CDR3 is built from 12 residues. The DNA for the CDR3 is TGTGCACAGGGAGATGGGGTTGATGGCTACACCTTC. This encodes CAQGDGVDGYTF.

This rearrangement joins TRBV27 to TRBJ2-1; weak D call: TRBD1 (5 bases). The V and J ends lost 3 bases and 9 bases respectively, with 9 bases between them. Per germline, CDR1 MNHEY and CDR2 SMNVEV (reference sequence). The CDR3 spans 12 residues. The CDR3 loop is CASSFQGGEQFF. CDR3 nucleotide sequence: TGTGCCAGCAGTTTTCAGGGTGGTGAGCAGTTCTTC.

The chain links TRBV7-3 to TRBJ2-1, with 7 bases matching TRBD1. Germline V gene sequence: CDR1 SGHTA, CDR2 FQGTGA. After removal of 3 bases from V and 6 bases from J, the junction contained 5 bases not matched to a gene. This CDR3 region has 14 residues. DNA for the CDR3: TGTGCCAGCAGCTTTCGACAGGGCGGCAATGAGCAGTTCTTC. Its translation: CASSFRQGGNEQFF.

This clonotype was observed a handful of times. The V call is TRBV28, the J call TRBJ1-5; no definite D call. Looked up from germline, CDR1 is MDHEN and CDR2 is SYDVKM. This CDR3 is 15 amino acids long. Trimming pared 7 bases from V and 5 bases from J, leaving 18 bases between. CDR3 sequence (DNA): TGTGCCAGCACCTATCAGGTTGAAGGGTATCAGCCCCAGCATTTT. Protein sequence: CASTYQVEGYQPQHF.

This chain uses TRBV7-2 with TRBJ2-5, with D perhaps matching TRBD1 or TRBD2 (6 bases each). Germline-derived CDR1 and CDR2 are SGHTA and FQGNSA. Trimming stripped 2 bases from V and 5 bases from J, with 21 bases between. CDR3 size: 17 residues. CDR3 sequence reads: CASSLRDLWGARETQYF. The CDR3 DNA reads as TGTGCCAGCAGCTTAAGGGACTTATGGGGGGCTAGGGAGACCCAGTACTTC.

The chain joins TRBV4-1 to TRBJ2-2; maybe TRBD2 (5 bases). Germline values: CDR1 MGHRA, CDR2 YSYEKL. V was cut by 0 bases and J by 0 bases, with 14 bases left in between. The CDR3 spans 18 residues. CDR3 in DNA: TGCGCCAGCAGCCAAGATCGGATAGCGCATACGAACACCGGGGAGCTGTTTTTT. It encodes CASSQDRIAHTNTGELFF.

In nucleotides, the CDR3 is TGTGCCAGCAGTCAGCTAGCGGGACGCGAGACCCAGTACTTC. Amino acid sequence: CASSQLAGRETQYF. The gene calls are TRBV11-1 and TRBJ2-5, with 9 bases aligning to TRBD2. Per the germline V gene, CDR1 is SGHAT and CDR2 is FQDESV (reference sequence). The V segment lost 6 bases and the J segment 5 bases; nucleotides outside the gene matches: 7. This CDR3 contains 14 residues.

This rearrangement joins TRBV30 to TRBJ1-1; possibly TRBD1 for D (5 bases). Trimming removed 2 bases from V and 7 bases from J, with 14 bases in between. The CDR3 extends over 13 amino acids. Per germline, CDR1 GTSNPN and CDR2 SVGIG (reference sequence). The CDR3: CAWSLGKGVEAFF. In nucleotides, the CDR3 is TGTGCCTGGAGTCTAGGAAAAGGGGTTGAAGCTTTCTTT.

The J gene is TRBJ2-4, the V gene TRBV5-6, with no clear D. CDR3 length equals 18 residues. The V gene lost 4 bases and the J gene lost 0 bases, with 20 bases spanning the gap. Germline V gene data show CDR1 as SGHDT and CDR2 as YYEEEE. The CDR3 bases are TGTGCCAGCAGCCTCCAGGTGGCTTCCCCTATAGCCAAAAACATTCAGTACTTC. It codes for CASSLQVASPIAKNIQYF.